This TCR beta chain stems from a study of blood T cell repertoires in COVID-19. Profiled with immunoSEQ multiplex PCR; TCRdb holds only in-frame clones, not every one. The sample carries fewer than 300,000 clones, more than 75% recorded once. CDR1 and CDR2 (germline): LNHNV, YYDKDF (reference sequence). V was pared by 0 bases and J by 3 bases, with 11 bases between. This CDR3 spans 15 amino acids. The study recruited people aged roughly 18 to 95 years across approximately 25 US areas. The sequence derives from a woman between 35 and 50 years old with acute COVID-19. Sequenced sample: PBMCs or T cells enriched from blood (not recorded which). This sequence joins TRBV15 and TRBJ1-2; tentative D call: TRBD1 (6 bases). The DNA of the CDR3 is TGTGCCACCAGCAGAGATCTGGGGGCCCACTATGGCTACACCTTC. It specifies CATSRDLGAHYGYTF. The variable domain in full, with the rest retrieved from reference TRBV15 and TRBJ1-2, is DAMVIQNPRYQVTQFGKPVTLSCSQTLNHNVMYWYQQKSSQAPKLLFHYYDKDFNNEADTPDNFQSRRPNTSFCFLDIRSPGLGDTAMYLCATSRDLGAHYGYTFGSGTRLTVV.